This T cell receptor beta chain was captured in a study of CD8 T cells in Susac syndrome (dated by TCRdb to between 2019 and 2020). For the wider study: Of the Susac syndrome patients who were sequenced, roughly 8 were in clinical remission while six had clinically active disease. The study used repertoire sequencing to test whether antigen drove CD8+ T cell activation and differentiation in Susac syndrome. CD8+ T cell repertoire clonality was compared between about a dozen healthy donors, some 14 Susac syndrome patients and 15 or so multiple sclerosis patients. At the time of blood withdrawal, Susac syndrome patients were either therapy-naive, taking corticosteroids (with some also receiving IVIg), or on IVIg alone.

Peripheral blood CD8+ and CD4+ T cells from healthy donors, Susac syndrome patients and multiple sclerosis patients were profiled by high-throughput TCR beta sequencing. The Susac syndrome patients fulfilled recently defined diagnostic criteria for definite or probable disease. Bulk CD8+ and CD4+ T cells were purified by magnetic negative isolation, whereas CD8+ TEMRA cells were enriched by FACS. Blood was drawn into EDTA tubes, processed within 24 hours, and PBMCs were isolated by density gradient centrifugation. PBMCs intended for TCR sequencing were cryopreserved in liquid nitrogen and thawed later in a water bath at 37 degrees C. The sorted or isolated CD4+, CD8+ and CD8+ TEMRA cells reached a purity of at least 90%. The full study reports these points: In the total CD8+ and CD8+ TEMRA repertoires, around 17 and five Susac-specific public clones, respectively, were identified. The TCR sequencing and HLA analysis was acknowledged to have included a relatively small number of individuals. CD8+ repertoires in Susac syndrome showed clonal expansion, which was highest in CD8+ TEMRA cells and was greater in clinically active patients than in remitting patients.

RNA was extracted using the RNeasy kit, and roughly 0.5 to 1 ug of the RNA was reverse transcribed with random hexamers. TCR beta CDR3 regions were amplified with the immunoSEQ multiplex PCR assay covering 54 Vbeta and 13 Jbeta segments. Bias from PCR amplification was corrected by using a synthetic template baseline for primer optimization and for computational correction. The authors processed their data as follows. Reads were annotated to V, D and J genes according to IMGT and were analyzed with immunoSEQ Analyzer, with only productive sequences retained. Clonality was computed as one minus Shannon entropy normalized by log2 of the number of productive unique sequences. For each patient and control, public and private clones were evaluated among the 100 most prevalent clones. Susac-specific clones were defined as absent from healthy and MS cohorts, 1052 published viral clones and other ImmuneACCESS disease sequences. TCRdb reran the public reads through fastp at Q25 and MiXCR, keeping productive beta chains. Each entry merges the rows of one CDR3 protein and shows their most common DNA and genes. What appears here as the V and J calls and clone size reflects TCRdb's work, not the paper's. This sample has about 130,000 distinct CDR3 sequences in its table, and approximately 95% of those were observed once. Of the sample, approximately 0.18% is held by the ten largest clones.

Comments on this clonotype: Its specific antigen is unknown. One base away there is no much larger clone; base qualities are not given.

V is shortened by 0 bases, J by 7 bases, and the region joining them spans 10 bases. The CDR3 spans 13 residues, from the cysteine through the phenylalanine. Only the CDR3 part of the read is kept: 39 bases, read in frame from the first base. CDR1 and CDR2 are drawn from the germline V gene (reference sequence): MNHEY, SMNVEV. The chain is made from TRBV27 and TRBJ2-7; no D gene is confidently identified. Sequencing was performed on CD8+ T cells from PBMCs. This sequence was found in a human donor with Susac syndrome. The CDR3 has the sequence CASSLSAGVEQYF. At the DNA level, the sequence is TGTGCCAGCAGTTTATCGGCTGGCGTAGAGCAGTACTTC.